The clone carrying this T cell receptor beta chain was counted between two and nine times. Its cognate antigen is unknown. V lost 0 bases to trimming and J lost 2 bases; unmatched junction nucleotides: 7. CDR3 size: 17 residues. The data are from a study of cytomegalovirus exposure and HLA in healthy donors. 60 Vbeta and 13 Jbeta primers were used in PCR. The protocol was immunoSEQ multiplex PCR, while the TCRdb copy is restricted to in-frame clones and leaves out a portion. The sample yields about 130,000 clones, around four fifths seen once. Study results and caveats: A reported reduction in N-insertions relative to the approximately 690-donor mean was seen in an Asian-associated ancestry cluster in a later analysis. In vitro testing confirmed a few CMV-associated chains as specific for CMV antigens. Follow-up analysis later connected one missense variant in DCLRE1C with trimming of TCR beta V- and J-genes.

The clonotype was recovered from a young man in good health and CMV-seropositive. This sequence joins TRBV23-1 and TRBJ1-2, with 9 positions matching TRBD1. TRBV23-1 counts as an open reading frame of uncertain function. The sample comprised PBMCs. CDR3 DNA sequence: TGCGCCAGCAGTCAATCGAGGGTTGACAGGGGGAACTATGGCTACACCTTC. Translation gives CASSQSRVDRGNYGYTF.